Below, 4 T cell receptor beta chains from the same sample are listed, as sequenced in a study of shared clonotypes between healthy human individuals. Method: immunoSEQ multiplex PCR; TCRdb's copy keeps in-frame clones and lacks some. The sample holds about 980,000 clones, approximately 80% seen once. Sequencing used memory CD4+ T cells sorted from blood. The subset: CD45RA-negative fraction. Receptor source: a young man in good health.

This rearrangement joins TRBV30 to TRBJ2-7; D possibly corresponds to TRBD1 (5 bases). Germline V gene data show CDR1 as GTSNPN and CDR2 as SVGIG (reference sequence). There are 11 residues in the CDR3. V lost 6 bases, J lost 2 bases, and 8 bases lay in between. In nucleotides, the CDR3 is TGTGCCTGTGTCAGGGCCTACGAGCAGTACTTC. The encoded protein is CACVRAYEQYF.

The genes are TRBV30 and TRBJ1-4, with a tentative D call TRBD1 (6 bases). The CDR3 sequence is 15 residues long. The germline gives CDR1 GTSNPN, CDR2 SVGIG (reference sequence). This chain's CDR3 is CATGTTLGVVEKLFF. DNA of the CDR3: TGTGCAACCGGGACAACCTTAGGAGTAGTCGAAAAACTGTTTTTT.

The chain couples TRBV2 to TRBJ1-2, with a possible D match to TRBD1 (6 bases). Germline CDR1 is SNHLY and CDR2 is FYNNEI. V lost 1 base and J lost 6, with 15 bases in between. The CDR3 has 15 residues. The CDR3 nucleotides read TGTGCCAGCAGTGAAGTAGGGCGGGGGGCGCATGGCTACACCTTC. Protein sequence: CASSEVGRGAHGYTF.

The chain uses TRBV5-1 and TRBJ2-7; 9 positions match TRBD1. This CDR3 region has 13 residues. Losses at the gene ends were 8 bases for V and 5 bases for J; bases not matched to a gene: 8. From germline, CDR1 is SGHRS and CDR2 YFSETQ. Here the CDR3 DNA reads TGCGCCAGTTATTCGGGACAGGGTCACGAGCAGTACTTC. This sequence encodes CASYSGQGHEQYF. Using reference TRBV5-1 and TRBJ2-7 for the parts outside the CDR3, the full variable domain is KAGVTQTPRYLIKTRGQQVTLSCSPISGHRSVSWYQQTPGQGLQFLFEYFSETQRNKGNFPGRFSGRQFSNSRSEMNVSTLELGDSALYLCASYSGQGHEQYFGPGTRLTVT.